This TCR beta chain was observed in a study of regulatory T cells in long-lasting Graves disease. The wider study: The definition of persistent Graves' disease was over 5 years of antithyroid drugs with positive TSH receptor antibodies. Findings of the study overall: The study examined only peripheral blood, not thyroid tissue. The number of shared public clonotypes was higher in persistent patients (roughly 2,800) than new patients (approximately 1,000). Among samples with persistent disease, TRBV28, TRBJ1-2 and TRBJ2-5 were favored.

Noted time point: persistent/refractory GD, antithyroid drugs over 5 years with positive TRAb. Extracted PBMC RNA gave rise to the TCR library. The germline V gene has CDR1 SQVTM and CDR2 ANQGSEA. Trimming took 8 bases from V and 6 from J, leaving 20 bases between them. The CDR3 covers 13 residues. This clonotype came up a few times. Its target is unknown. Construction of the TCR beta libraries employed iRepertoire HTBI primers in conjunction with Arm-PCR of CDR3 regions. TCRdb re-called the multiplex PCR reads through MiXCR, storing one row per CDR3 protein. Of some 430,000 distinct CDR3 sequences listed, approximately 21% are singletons.

The TCR was taken from a female donor with Graves disease. This sample comprised peripheral blood mononuclear cells (PBMCs), obtained when the disease was refractory, from a patient treated with antithyroid drugs. This chain uses TRBV29-1 with TRBJ2-7; D is perhaps TRBD2 (5 bases). The CDR3 reads CSYDTGEIGEQYF. The CDR3 DNA reads as TGCAGCTACGATACCGGGGAAATAGGCGAGCAGTACTTC.